The 13 T cell receptor beta chains listed next were all sequenced from one sample in a study of shared clonotypes between healthy human individuals. The naive CD8 population came from CD45RO-negative cells selected for CCR7, without terminally differentiated effector memory CD45RA+ cells. Measured with immunoSEQ multiplex PCR; TCRdb has only the in-frame clones, and not every one. The repertoire holds roughly 2,000,000 clones, with approximately 94% as singletons. Sequenced input: naive CD8+ T cells sorted from blood. These receptor sequences come from a man younger than 35 in good health.

This clone was counted once. This chain uses TRBV7-2 with TRBJ2-1; no reliable D call. From germline, CDR1 is SGHTA and CDR2 FQGNSA. Trimming stripped 2 bases from V and 7 bases from J, with 18 bases between. This CDR3 comprises 16 residues. CDR3 sequence (DNA): TGTGCCAGCAGCTTACTGGCCTCTCCCCCCCAAAATGAGCAGTTCTTC. This gives the protein CASSLLASPPQNEQFF.

This clone was found once. The chain carries TRBV7-9 and TRBJ1-2; D is unresolved. This CDR3 comprises 16 residues. The V gene's germline CDR1 is SEHNR and CDR2 FQNEAQ (reference sequence). Between the trimmed V and J ends, which lost 1 base and 4 bases, there was a span of 16 bases. The CDR3 region is CASSLEEGPKGYGYTF. The CDR3 DNA reads TGTGCCAGCAGCTTAGAGGAAGGGCCTAAGGGCTATGGCTACACCTTC. Supplemented by reference TRBV7-9 and TRBJ1-2, the full variable domain reads DTGVSQNPRHKITKRGQNVTFRCDPISEHNRLYWYRQTLGQGPEFLTYFQNEAQLEKSRLLSDRFSAERPKGSFSTLEIQRTEQGDSAMYLCASSLEEGPKGYGYTFGSGTRLTVV.

V gene TRBV5-1 combines with J gene TRBJ2-1; 8 nucleotides align to TRBD1. From germline, CDR1 is SGHRS and CDR2 YFSETQ. The CDR3 consists of 16 residues. The junction had 6 bases not matched to a gene; V was cut back by 0 bases and J by 4 bases. Here the CDR3 reads CASSLETGDLYNEQFF. DNA of the CDR3: TGCGCCAGCAGCTTGGAGACAGGGGATTTATACAATGAGCAGTTCTTC.

The chain links TRBV9 to TRBJ2-1; TRBD2 aligns across 7 bases. Germline CDR1 SGDLS, CDR2 YYNGEE. V shed 4 bases and J 3 bases; nucleotides not matched to a gene: 4. The CDR3 is 14 residues long. The CDR3 bases are TGTGCCAGCAGCATCTCTAGCGGCTACAATGAGCAGTTCTTC. Translating gives CASSISSGYNEQFF.

The chain recombines TRBV27 with TRBJ1-2; no reliable D call. The CDR3 is made up of 15 amino acids. The V gene lost 2 bases and the J gene lost 4 bases, with 14 bases spanning the gap. The germline gives CDR1 MNHEY, CDR2 SMNVEV (reference sequence). DNA of the CDR3: TGTGCCAGCAGTTTAAGTTCGGCAGTCTCCTATGGCTACACCTTC. This gives the protein CASSLSSAVSYGYTF.

The CDR3 sequence: CASSPEGQMNTEAFF. The CDR3 nucleotides read TGTGCCAGCAGCCCCGAGGGGCAGATGAACACTGAAGCTTTCTTT. The chain recombines TRBV7-9 with TRBJ1-1; TRBD1 might be the D (5 bases). V lost 5 bases, J lost 0 bases, and 13 bases lay in between. The germline V gene has CDR1 SEHNR and CDR2 FQNEAQ (reference sequence). This CDR3 is built from 15 residues.

Here the CDR3 DNA reads TGTGCCAGCAGCCCCCGGGACAGGGGAGGGAACACCGGGGAGCTGTTTTTT. It encodes CASSPRDRGGNTGELFF. The chain couples TRBV7-6 to TRBJ2-2; 10 positions agree with TRBD1. Per germline, CDR1 SGHVS and CDR2 FNYEAQ. V dropped 5 bases and J dropped 1; count of bases not matched to a gene: 7. This CDR3 spans 17 amino acids.

The V and J genes are TRBV4-3 and TRBJ2-3; D possibly matches TRBD1 or TRBD2 (5 bases each). In germline, CDR1 is LGHNA, CDR2 YSLEER. This CDR3 region has 16 residues. The V end was cut by 0 bases, the J end by 6 bases, with 16 bases between. The CDR3 reads CASSQDHRGAPDTQYF. Here the CDR3 DNA reads TGCGCCAGCAGCCAAGATCATCGAGGGGCCCCGGATACGCAGTATTTT.

This clone has a handful of counts. J is TRBJ1-2 and V is TRBV14; no clear D gene. CDR1 and CDR2 (germline): SGHDN, FVKESK. Trimming cost V 3 bases and J 4 bases, with 15 bases left between them. This CDR3 is built from 15 residues. The CDR3 DNA is TGTGCCAGCAGCCATCAAGGCGCGGCCGGCTATGGCTACACCTTC. Its translation: CASSHQGAAGYGYTF.

The CDR3 DNA follows: TGTGCCAGCAGCCAGGACCTAACTTTCTATGGCTACACCTTC. Its protein is CASSQDLTFYGYTF. The gene calls are TRBV5-6 and TRBJ1-2; no reliable D call. V lost 4 bases and J 4 bases, leaving 14 bases between the germline ends. This CDR3 region has 14 residues. Germline CDR1 and CDR2: SGHDT and YYEEEE.

The chain carries TRBV5-6 and TRBJ2-7; a possible D gene is TRBD2 (5 bases). The germline V gene has CDR1 SGHDT and CDR2 YYEEEE. The CDR3 runs 14 residues. V lost 0 bases, J lost 6 bases, and 13 bases lay in between. CDR3 in amino acids: CASSLASGLVEQYF. CDR3 in DNA: TGTGCCAGCAGCTTGGCCAGCGGTTTAGTCGAGCAGTACTTC.

The rearrangement joins TRBV5-6 to TRBJ1-5; 9 bases are shared with TRBD1. J was trimmed by 6 bases and V by 3 bases; bases with no gene match: 7. Germline V gene data show CDR1 as SGHDT and CDR2 as YYEEEE. The CDR3 is 15 residues long. Here the CDR3 DNA reads TGTGCCAGCAGCTGGGGTACAGGGGGCGTTCAGCCCCAGCATTTT. Residues: CASSWGTGGVQPQHF. The entire variable domain, with the rest obtained from reference TRBV5-6 and TRBJ1-5, is as follows: DAGVTQSPTHLIKTRGQQVTLRCSPKSGHDTVSWYQQALGQGPQFIFQYYEEEERQRGNFPDRFSGHQFPNYSSELNVNALLLGDSALYLCASSWGTGGVQPQHFGDGTRLSIL.

In DNA, the CDR3 is TGCGCCAGCAGCCAAGGGGGGGTGGTGGGTTACGAGCAGTACTTC. This sequence encodes CASSQGGVVGYEQYF. This sequence joins TRBV4-1 and TRBJ2-7, with a tentative D call TRBD2 (6 bases). The V gene's germline CDR1 is MGHRA and CDR2 YSYEKL. This CDR3 is built from 15 residues. V was cut by 1 base and J by 4 bases, with 14 bases left in between.